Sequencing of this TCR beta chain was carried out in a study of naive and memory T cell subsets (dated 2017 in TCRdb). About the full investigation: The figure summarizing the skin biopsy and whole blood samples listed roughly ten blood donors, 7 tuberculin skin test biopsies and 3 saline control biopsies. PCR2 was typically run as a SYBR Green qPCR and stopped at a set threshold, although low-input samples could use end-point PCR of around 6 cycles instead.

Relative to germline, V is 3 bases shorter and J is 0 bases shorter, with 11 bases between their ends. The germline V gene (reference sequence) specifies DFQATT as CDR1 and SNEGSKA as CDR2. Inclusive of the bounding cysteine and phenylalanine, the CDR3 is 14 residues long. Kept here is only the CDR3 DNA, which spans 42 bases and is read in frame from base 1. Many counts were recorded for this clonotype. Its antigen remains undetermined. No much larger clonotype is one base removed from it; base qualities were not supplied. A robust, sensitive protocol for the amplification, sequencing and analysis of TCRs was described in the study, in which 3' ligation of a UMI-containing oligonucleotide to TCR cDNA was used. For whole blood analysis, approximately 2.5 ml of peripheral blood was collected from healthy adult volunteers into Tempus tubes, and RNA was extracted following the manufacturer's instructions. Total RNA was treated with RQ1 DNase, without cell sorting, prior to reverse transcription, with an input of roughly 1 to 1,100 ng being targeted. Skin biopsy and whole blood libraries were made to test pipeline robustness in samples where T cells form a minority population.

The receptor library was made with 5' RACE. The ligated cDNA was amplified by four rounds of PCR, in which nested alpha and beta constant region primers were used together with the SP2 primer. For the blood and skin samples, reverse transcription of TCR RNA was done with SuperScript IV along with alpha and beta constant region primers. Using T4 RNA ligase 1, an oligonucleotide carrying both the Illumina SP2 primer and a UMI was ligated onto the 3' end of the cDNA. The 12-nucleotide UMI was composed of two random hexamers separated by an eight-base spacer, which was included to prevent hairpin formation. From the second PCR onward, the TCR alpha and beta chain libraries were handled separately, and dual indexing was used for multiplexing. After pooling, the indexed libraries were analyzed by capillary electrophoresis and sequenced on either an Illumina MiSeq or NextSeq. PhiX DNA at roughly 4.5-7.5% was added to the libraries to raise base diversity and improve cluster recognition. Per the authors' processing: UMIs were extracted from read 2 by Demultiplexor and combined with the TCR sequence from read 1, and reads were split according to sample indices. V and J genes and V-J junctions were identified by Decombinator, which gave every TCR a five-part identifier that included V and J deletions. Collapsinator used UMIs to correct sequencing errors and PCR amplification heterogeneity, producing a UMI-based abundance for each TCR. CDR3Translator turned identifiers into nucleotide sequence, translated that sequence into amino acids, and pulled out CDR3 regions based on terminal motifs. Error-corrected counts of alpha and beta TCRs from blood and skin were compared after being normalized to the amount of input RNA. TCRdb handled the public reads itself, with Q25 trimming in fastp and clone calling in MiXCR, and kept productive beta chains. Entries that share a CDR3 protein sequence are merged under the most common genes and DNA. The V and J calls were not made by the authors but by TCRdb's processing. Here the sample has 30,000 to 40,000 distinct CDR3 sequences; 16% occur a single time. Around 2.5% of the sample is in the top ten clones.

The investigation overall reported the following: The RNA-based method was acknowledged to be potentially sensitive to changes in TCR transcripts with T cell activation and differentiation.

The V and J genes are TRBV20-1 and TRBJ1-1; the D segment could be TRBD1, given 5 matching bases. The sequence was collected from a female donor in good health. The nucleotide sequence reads TGCAGTGCTAGCCAGGGATCCCTGAACACTGAAGCTTTCTTT. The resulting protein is CSASQGSLNTEAFF.